This paragraph reports one T cell receptor beta chain. What it binds is unknown. The junction departs from germline at one end; a sequencing error may be responsible. The sample originates from a study of graft-versus-host responses after intestinal transplantation. About the study: Following induction with anti-thymocyte globulin, all recipients were given tacrolimus and steroids for two to three years. Study findings and constraints: Graft-donor T cell macrochimerism coincided with high graft-versus-host to host-versus-graft clonal ratios in allografts.

TCRdb's copy holds only in-frame clones and misses some; the assay was immunoSEQ multiplex PCR. The data show about 89,000 clones, with roughly 93% seen just once and roughly 0.18% held by the top ten. Germline lookup yields CDR1 SGHRS and CDR2 YFSETQ. The CDR3 runs 14 residues. The source is a human donor who was the organ donor for an intestinal transplant. Sequences were derived from unstimulated CD4+ T cells sorted from spleen or lymph node cells, sampled before transplant. The chain links TRBV5-1 to TRBJ1-1; no firm D call. In nucleotides, the CDR3 is TGCGCCAGCAGCTTCTTCGGAGAGAACGCTGAAGCTTTCTTT. Protein: CASSFFGENAEAFF.